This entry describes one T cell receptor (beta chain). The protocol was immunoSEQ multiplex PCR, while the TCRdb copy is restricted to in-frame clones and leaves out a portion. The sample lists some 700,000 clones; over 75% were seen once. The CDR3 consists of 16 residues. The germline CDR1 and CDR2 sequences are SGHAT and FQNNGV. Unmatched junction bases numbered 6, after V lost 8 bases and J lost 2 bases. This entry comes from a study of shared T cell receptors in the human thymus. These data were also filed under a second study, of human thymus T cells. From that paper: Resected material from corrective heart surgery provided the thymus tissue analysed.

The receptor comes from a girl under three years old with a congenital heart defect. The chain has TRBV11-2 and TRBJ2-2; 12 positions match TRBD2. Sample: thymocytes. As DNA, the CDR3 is TGTGCCAGCCTGACTAGCGGGGGCGGAAACACCGGGGAGCTGTTTTTT. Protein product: CASLTSGGGNTGELFF.